Detailed here is one T cell receptor (beta chain). Produced via immunoSEQ multiplex PCR; TCRdb's table is partial and in-frame only. The data hold over 100,000 clones, with around 87% observed a single time. The record originates from a study of T cell responses to AZD1222 COVID-19 vaccine. CDR1 and CDR2 from the germline V gene are SGHVS and FNYEAQ. The CDR3 spans 17 residues. V gave up 4 bases and J gave up 2 bases, with 19 bases separating them. The chain joins TRBV7-6 to TRBJ2-3; the D gene could be TRBD1 or TRBD2 (6 bases each). This TCR came from an adult who received the AZD1222 COVID-19 vaccine. The material was peripheral blood, obtained 28 days after the second AZD1222 dose. The CDR3 DNA reads TGTGCCAGCAGCTCCAGGCCGGGGGCCCAAAACACAGATACGCAGTATTTT. Translated, it gives CASSSRPGAQNTDTQYF.